This T cell receptor (beta chain) comes out of a study of OX40 agonist ivuxolimab in advanced cancers. Across the study: Under the entry rules, prior anti-PD-1, anti-PD-L1 or anti-CTLA-4 therapy was allowed, and 40% had some. Of the patients, three showed partial responses, one with hepatocellular carcinoma and two with cutaneous melanoma.

The ends were cut back, 1 base at V and 2 bases at J, with 11 bases in the middle. Germline CDR1 LGHNA, CDR2 YNFKEQ. The CDR3 is 16 residues long. The method was immunoSEQ multiplex PCR; TCRdb's version includes in-frame clones alone and lacks a portion of them. Here the sample spans 130,000 or so clones, 90% to 95% being singletons. This specimen consisted of CD4+ or CD8+ T cells sorted from blood, obtained in a trial of the OX40 agonist ivuxolimab. This TCR derives from an adult with an advanced solid tumor such as melanoma, head and neck, liver or kidney cancer. J is TRBJ2-2 and V is TRBV4-2, with D perhaps matching TRBD1 (5 bases). CDR3 bases: TGTGCCAGCAGCCAAGTATACAGGAAAAACACCGGGGAGCTGTTTTTT. Amino acids: CASSQVYRKNTGELFF.